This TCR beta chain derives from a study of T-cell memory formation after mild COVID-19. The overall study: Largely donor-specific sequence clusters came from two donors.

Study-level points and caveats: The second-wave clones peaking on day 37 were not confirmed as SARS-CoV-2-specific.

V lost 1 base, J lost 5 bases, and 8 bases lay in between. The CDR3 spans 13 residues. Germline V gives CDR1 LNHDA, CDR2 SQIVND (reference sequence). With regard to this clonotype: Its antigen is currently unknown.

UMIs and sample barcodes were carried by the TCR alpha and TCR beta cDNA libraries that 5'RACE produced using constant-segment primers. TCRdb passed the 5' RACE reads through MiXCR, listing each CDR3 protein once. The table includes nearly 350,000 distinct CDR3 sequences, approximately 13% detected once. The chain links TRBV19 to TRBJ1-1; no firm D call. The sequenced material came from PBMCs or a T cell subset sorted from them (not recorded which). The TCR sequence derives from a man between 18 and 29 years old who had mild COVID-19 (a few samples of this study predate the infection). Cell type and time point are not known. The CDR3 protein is CASSIVGDTEAFF. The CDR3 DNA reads TGTGCCAGTAGTATAGTCGGGGATACTGAAGCTTTCTTT.